This TCR beta chain was sequenced in a study of blood T cell repertoires in COVID-19. As for the study in general: From the United States, Italy and Spain came samples of acute and convalescent COVID-19. In each case, the material was cDNA or gDNA derived from T cells, B-cell-depleted T cells, or PBMCs.

The repertoire was sequenced with immunoSEQ multiplex PCR; TCRdb's copy has only in-frame clones and lacks some. The sample records approximately 80,000 clones, about 82% being singletons. Turning to this clone: Other DNA sequences in this sample translate to the same CDR3.

Looked up from germline, CDR1 is SGHDN and CDR2 is FVKESK. V dropped 8 bases and J dropped 0; count of bases not matched to a gene: 2. This CDR3 comprises 13 residues. The receptor was isolated from a man aged 50 to 59 with active COVID-19. The sample comprised peripheral blood. This chain uses TRBV14 with TRBJ1-1, with 8 nucleotides matching TRBD1. CDR3 protein: CASGQGLNTEAFF. The DNA for the CDR3 is TGTGCCAGCGGACAGGGACTGAACACTGAAGCTTTCTTT.